The clone carrying this T cell receptor (beta chain) was observed a handful of times. Its specificity is unknown. TCRdb called the PCR reads again in MiXCR, with one record for every CDR3 protein. Of 40,000 or so distinct CDR3 sequences in the sample, about a fifth are singletons; the top ten hold roughly 1%. The CD8+CD4-CCR7+CD45RA+ phenotype defined the sorted naive CD8 T cells. The data originate from a study of molecular identifiers for immune sequencing clone quantification. CDR3 length: 15 amino acids. Trimming cost V 0 bases and J 1 base; bases outside gene matches: 4. Germline CDR1 is DFQATT and CDR2 is SNEGSKA (reference sequence). General study findings and limits: Clones that had above 20 RNA copies took up over 97% of effector molecules but under 1% in naive cells.

The receptor comes from a human donor in good health. Some libraries in this study had Jurkat cell RNA spiked in. This sequence joins TRBV20-1 and TRBJ1-2; 8 bases match TRBD1. Material for sequencing was naive CD8+ T cells from blood, with Jurkat cell RNA spiked in. Specified subset: FACS-sorted CD8+CD4-CCR7+CD45RA+ naive T cells. CDR3: CSAREPRGRNYGYTF. CDR3 in DNA: TGCAGTGCTAGAGAACCCAGGGGGCGTAACTATGGCTACACCTTC.